This TCR beta chain was profiled in a study of blood T cell repertoires in COVID-19. Whole-study context: There were acute and convalescent COVID-19 samples, and they came from the United States, Italy and Spain. The analysed material was cDNA or gDNA that came from T cells, B-cell-depleted T cells, or PBMCs.

Method: immunoSEQ multiplex PCR; TCRdb's copy keeps in-frame clones and lacks some. The sample comprises a few hundred thousand clones, approximately 89% of which are singletons, and 2.5% to 3.5% rests with the top ten. The CDR3 has 15 amino acids. The V end was cut by 1 base, the J end by 1 base, with 10 bases between. CDR1 is SGHVS, CDR2 FQNEAQ, per germline. This sequence joins TRBV7-8 and TRBJ2-5, with D possibly being TRBD2 (7 bases). The clonotype originates from a woman in her thirties or forties who had been exposed to COVID-19. Sequencing used PBMCs or T cells enriched from blood (not recorded which). The CDR3 region is CASSLEGGGQETQYF. The DNA for the CDR3 is TGTGCCAGCAGCTTAGAGGGGGGGGGCCAAGAGACCCAGTACTTC.